Presented here are 5 T cell receptor beta chains from one specimen sequenced in a study of CD4 T cells in relation to SARS-CoV-2 and coronaviruses. The method was immunoSEQ multiplex PCR; TCRdb's version includes in-frame clones alone and lacks a portion of them. The sample includes under 65,000 clones, approximately 90% of them seen just once. Before the COVID-19 pandemic, during about 2011-2019, CD4+ T cells were taken from unexposed donors. The sample consisted of memory CD4+ T cells from PBMCs. These receptors came from a human donor in good health.

The chain combines TRBV19 with TRBJ2-5; TRBD2 matches at 11 bases. V lost 8 bases to trimming and J lost 5 bases; unmatched junction nucleotides: 19. This CDR3 has 18 residues. Germline V gene lookup returns CDR1 LNHDA and CDR2 SQIVND (reference sequence). The CDR3 nucleotides read TGTGCCAGTTCCTCGCCAGGGGGACTAGCGGTGGGAAGGGAGACCCAGTACTTC. This translates into CASSSPGGLAVGRETQYF. The entire variable domain, with the rest obtained from reference TRBV19 and TRBJ2-5, is as follows: DGGITQSPKYLFRKEGQNVTLSCEQNLNHDAMYWYRQDPGQGLRLIYYSQIVNDFQKGDIAEGYSVSREKKESFPLTVTSAQKNPTAFYLCASSSPGGLAVGRETQYFGPGTRLLVL.

The rearrangement uses TRBV19 and TRBJ2-1; D is perhaps TRBD1 (7 bases). CDR1 LNHDA and CDR2 SQIVND come from the germline V gene (reference sequence). V was cut by 7 bases and J by 6 bases, with 19 bases left in between. The CDR3 consists of 15 residues. The CDR3 sequence is CASTSEGRGVNEQFF. In nucleotides, the CDR3 is TGTGCCAGTACCTCAGAAGGCAGGGGGGTCAATGAGCAGTTCTTC.

This clone was seen a single time. The CDR3 DNA sequence: TGCGCCAGCTTCCCAGGTGCGGGAGTGAGCACAGATACGCAGTATTTT. Its translation is CASFPGAGVSTDTQYF. This chain links TRBV5-1 with TRBJ2-3; 7 nucleotides align to TRBD2. The germline V gene has CDR1 SGHRS and CDR2 YFSETQ. The ends lost 7 bases at V and 0 bases at J; junction bases unmatched: 11. The CDR3 consists of 16 residues.

This clone was observed a handful of times. The chain recombines TRBV5-1 with TRBJ1-1, with D uncertain. Germline lookup yields CDR1 SGHRS and CDR2 YFSETQ. The CDR3 loop spans 14 amino acids. The V end was cut by 1 base, the J end by 1 base, with 8 bases between. The CDR3 reads CASSLQVANTEAFF. CDR3 bases: TGCGCCAGCAGCTTGCAGGTTGCGAACACTGAAGCTTTCTTT.

This clone was seen just once. The chain carries TRBV29-1 and TRBJ1-4; TRBD1 is a possible D gene (6 bases). The germline V gene encodes CDR1 SQVTM and CDR2 ANQGSEA. The CDR3 consists of 15 residues. V was shortened by 4 bases and J by 3 bases, with 15 bases between the two germline ends. The CDR3 sequence: CSVAHRAGANEKLFF. The DNA of the CDR3 is TGCAGCGTTGCCCACCGGGCAGGGGCTAATGAAAAACTGTTTTTT. Combining the CDR3 with reference TRBV29-1 and TRBJ1-4 gives the whole variable domain SAVISQKPSRDICQRGTSLTIQCQVDSQVTMMFWYRQQPGQSLTLIATANQGSEATYESGFVIDKFPISRPNLTFSTLTVSNMSPEDSSIYLCSVAHRAGANEKLFFGSGTQLSVL.